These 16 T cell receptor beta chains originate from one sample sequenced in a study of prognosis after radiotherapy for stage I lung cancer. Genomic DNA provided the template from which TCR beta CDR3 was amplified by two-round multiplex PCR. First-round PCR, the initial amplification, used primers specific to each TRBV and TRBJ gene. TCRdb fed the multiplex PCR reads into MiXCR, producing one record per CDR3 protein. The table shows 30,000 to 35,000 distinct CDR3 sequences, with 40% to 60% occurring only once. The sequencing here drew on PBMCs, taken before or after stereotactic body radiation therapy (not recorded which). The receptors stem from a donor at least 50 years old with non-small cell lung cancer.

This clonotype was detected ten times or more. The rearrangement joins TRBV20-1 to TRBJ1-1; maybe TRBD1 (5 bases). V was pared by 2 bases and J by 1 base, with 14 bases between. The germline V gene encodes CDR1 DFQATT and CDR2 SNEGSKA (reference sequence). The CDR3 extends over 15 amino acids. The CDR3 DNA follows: TGCAGTGCTAGACCACTGACAGACCCGAACACTGAAGCTTTCTTT. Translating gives CSARPLTDPNTEAFF.

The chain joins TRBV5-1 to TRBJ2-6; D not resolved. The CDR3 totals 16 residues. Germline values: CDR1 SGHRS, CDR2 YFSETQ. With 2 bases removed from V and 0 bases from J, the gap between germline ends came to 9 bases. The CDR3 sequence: CASSLGIVSGANVLTF. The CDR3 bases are TGCGCCAGCAGCTTAGGGATAGTCTCTGGGGCCAACGTCCTGACTTTC.

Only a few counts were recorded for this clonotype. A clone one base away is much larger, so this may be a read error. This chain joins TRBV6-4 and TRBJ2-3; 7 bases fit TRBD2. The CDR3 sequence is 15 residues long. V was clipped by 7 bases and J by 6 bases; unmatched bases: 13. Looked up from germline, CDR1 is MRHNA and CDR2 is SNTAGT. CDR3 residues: CASIVEAGEWDTQYF. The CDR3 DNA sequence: TGTGCCAGCATCGTCGAGGCGGGAGAGTGGGATACGCAGTATTTT.

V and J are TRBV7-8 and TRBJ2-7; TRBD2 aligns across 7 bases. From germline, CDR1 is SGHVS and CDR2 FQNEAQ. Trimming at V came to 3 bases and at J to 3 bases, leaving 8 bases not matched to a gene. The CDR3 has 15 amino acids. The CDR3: CASSFGEAGDYEQYF. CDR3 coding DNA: TGTGCCAGCAGCTTTGGTGAGGCGGGGGACTACGAGCAGTACTTC.

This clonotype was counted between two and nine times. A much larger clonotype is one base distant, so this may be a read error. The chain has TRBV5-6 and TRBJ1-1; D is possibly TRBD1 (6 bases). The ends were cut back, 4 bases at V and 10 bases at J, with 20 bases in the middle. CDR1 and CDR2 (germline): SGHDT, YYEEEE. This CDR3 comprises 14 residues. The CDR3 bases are TGTGCCAGCAGCCGTCGGGGGGGGGCATTCCCAGCTTTCTTT. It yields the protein CASSRRGGAFPAFF.

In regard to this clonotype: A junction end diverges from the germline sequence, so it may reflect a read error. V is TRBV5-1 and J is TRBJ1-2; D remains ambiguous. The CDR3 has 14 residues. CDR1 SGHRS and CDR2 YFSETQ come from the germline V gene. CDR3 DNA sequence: TGCGCCAGCAGCTTCAGTCCGGTTGTCTATGTCTACACCTTC. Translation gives CASSFSPVVYVYTF.

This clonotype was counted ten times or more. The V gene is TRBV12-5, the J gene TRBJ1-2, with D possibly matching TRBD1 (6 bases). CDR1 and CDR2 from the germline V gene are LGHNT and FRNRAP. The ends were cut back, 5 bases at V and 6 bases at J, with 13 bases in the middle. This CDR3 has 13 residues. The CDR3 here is CASGIGGSNGYTF. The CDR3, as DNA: TGTGCTAGTGGTATAGGGGGAAGTAATGGCTACACCTTC.

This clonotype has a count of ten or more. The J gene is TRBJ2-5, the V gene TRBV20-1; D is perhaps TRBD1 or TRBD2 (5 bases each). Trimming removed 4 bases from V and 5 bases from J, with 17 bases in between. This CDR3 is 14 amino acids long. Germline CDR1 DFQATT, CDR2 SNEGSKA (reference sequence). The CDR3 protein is CSANHGTLTETQYF. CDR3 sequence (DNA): TGCAGTGCTAATCACGGGACCCTGACGGAGACCCAGTACTTC.

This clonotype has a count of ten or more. CDR3 sequence (DNA): TGTGCCAGCAGCCACCCAGGGGGCGACGGCTACACCTTC. This sequence encodes CASSHPGGDGYTF. This chain uses TRBV5-6 with TRBJ1-2, with TRBD1 matching 8 bases. The CDR3 spans 13 residues. CDR1 is SGHDT, CDR2 YYEEEE, per germline. After removal of 4 bases from V and 8 bases from J, the junction contained 7 bases not matched to a gene.

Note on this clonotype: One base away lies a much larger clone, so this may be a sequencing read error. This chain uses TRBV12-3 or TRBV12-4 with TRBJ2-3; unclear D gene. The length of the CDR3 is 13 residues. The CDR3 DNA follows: TGTGCCAGCAAAAGAGACCTAACAGATACGCGGTATTTT. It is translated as CASKRDLTDTRYF.

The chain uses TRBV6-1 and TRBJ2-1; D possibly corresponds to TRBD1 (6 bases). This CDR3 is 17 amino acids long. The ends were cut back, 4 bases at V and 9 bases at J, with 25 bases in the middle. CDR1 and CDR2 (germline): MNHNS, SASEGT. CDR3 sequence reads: CASSAPLGGPAGVEQFF. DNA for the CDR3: TGTGCCAGCAGTGCACCACTAGGGGGTCCGGCGGGTGTTGAGCAGTTCTTC.

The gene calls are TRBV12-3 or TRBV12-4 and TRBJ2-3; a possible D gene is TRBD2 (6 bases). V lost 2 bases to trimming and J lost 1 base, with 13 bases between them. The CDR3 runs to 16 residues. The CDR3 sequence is CASSLIRTIRTDTQYF. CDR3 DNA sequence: TGTGCCAGCAGTTTAATCAGGACTATTCGCACAGATACGCAGTATTTT.

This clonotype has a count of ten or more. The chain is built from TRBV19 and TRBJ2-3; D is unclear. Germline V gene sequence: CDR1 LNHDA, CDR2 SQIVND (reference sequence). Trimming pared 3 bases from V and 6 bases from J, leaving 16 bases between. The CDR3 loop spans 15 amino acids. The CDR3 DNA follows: TGTGCCAGTAGTATCCAGCGATCTGTCTCCGATACGCAGTATTTT. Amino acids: CASSIQRSVSDTQYF.

The CDR3 region is CASSLTIGSVYEQFF. CDR3 in DNA: TGCGCCAGCTCCCTGACTATCGGTAGTGTCTATGAGCAGTTCTTC. This chain uses TRBV5-1 with TRBJ2-1; possibly TRBD2 for D (5 bases). The V end was cut by 7 bases, the J end by 8 bases, with 22 bases between. Germline CDR1 reads SGHRS; CDR2 reads YFSETQ. The CDR3 length is 15 residues.

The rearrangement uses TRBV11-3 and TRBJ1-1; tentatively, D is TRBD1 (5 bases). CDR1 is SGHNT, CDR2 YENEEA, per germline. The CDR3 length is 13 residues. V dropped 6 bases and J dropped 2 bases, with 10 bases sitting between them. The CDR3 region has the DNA TGTGCCAGCAGTCGAGGGGATAACACTGAAGCTTTCTTT. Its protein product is CASSRGDNTEAFF. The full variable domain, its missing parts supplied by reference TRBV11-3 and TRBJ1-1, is EAGVVQSPRYKIIEKKQPVAFWCNPISGHNTLYWYLQNLGQGPELLIRYENEEAVDDSQLPKDRFSAERLKGVDSTLKIQPAELGDSAVYLCASSRGDNTEAFFGQGTRLTVV.

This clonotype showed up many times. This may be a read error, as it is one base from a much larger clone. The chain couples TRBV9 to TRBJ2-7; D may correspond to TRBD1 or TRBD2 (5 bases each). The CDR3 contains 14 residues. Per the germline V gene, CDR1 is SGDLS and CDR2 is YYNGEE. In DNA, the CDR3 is TGTGCCGGCAGCGTCGGGCCTGAGGGGTACGAGCAGTACTTC. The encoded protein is CAGSVGPEGYEQYF.